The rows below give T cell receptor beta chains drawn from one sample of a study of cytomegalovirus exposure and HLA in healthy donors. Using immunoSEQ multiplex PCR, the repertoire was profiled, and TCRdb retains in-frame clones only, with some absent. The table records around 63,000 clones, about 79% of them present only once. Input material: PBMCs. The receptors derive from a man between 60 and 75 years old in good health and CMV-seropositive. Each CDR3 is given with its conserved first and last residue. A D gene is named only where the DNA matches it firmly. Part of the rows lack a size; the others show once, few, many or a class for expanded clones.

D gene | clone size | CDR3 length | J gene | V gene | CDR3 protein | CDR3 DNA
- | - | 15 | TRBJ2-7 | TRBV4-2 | CASSHRQGQLYEQYF | TGTGCCAGCAGCCACCGCCAAGGACAGCTCTACGAGCAGTACTTC
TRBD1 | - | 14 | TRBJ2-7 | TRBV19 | CASSDTGGIREQYF | TGTGCCAGTAGCGATACAGGGGGGATACGAGAACAGTACTTC
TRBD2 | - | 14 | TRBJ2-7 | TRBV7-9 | CASSAGTSIHEQYF | TGTGCCAGCAGCGCCGGGACTAGTATCCACGAGCAGTACTTC
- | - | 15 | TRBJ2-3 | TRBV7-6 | CASSLATAVGDTQYF | TGTGCCAGCAGCTTAGCTACAGCAGTTGGAGATACGCAGTATTTT
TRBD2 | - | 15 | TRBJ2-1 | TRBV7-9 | CASSLSGGAGDEQFF | TGTGCCAGCAGCTTATCGGGGGGGGCTGGTGATGAGCAGTTCTTC
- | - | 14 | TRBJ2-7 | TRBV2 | CASQWRAASYEQYF | TGTGCCAGCCAGTGGAGGGCAGCCTCCTACGAGCAGTACTTC
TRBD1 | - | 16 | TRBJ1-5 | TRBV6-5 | CASSYRQGDRNQPQHF | TGTGCCAGCAGTTACCGACAGGGGGATCGCAATCAGCCCCAGCATTTT
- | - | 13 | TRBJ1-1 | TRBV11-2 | CASSLVSDTEAFF | TGTGCCAGCAGCTTAGTTTCTGACACTGAAGCTTTCTTT
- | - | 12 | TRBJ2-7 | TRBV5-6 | CASSLNRYEQYF | TGTGCCAGCAGCTTGAATCGGTACGAGCAGTACTTC
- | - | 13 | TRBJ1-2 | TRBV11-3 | CASSMGGTDGYTF | TGTGCCAGCAGCATGGGAGGGACGGACGGCTACACTTTC
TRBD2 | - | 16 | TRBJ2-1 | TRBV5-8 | CASSLATSGRGLLWFF | TGTGCCAGCAGCTTGGCGACTAGCGGGAGGGGGTTATTGTGGTTCTTC
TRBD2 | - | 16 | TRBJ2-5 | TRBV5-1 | CASSLTSGGTKETQYF | TGCGCCAGCAGCCTGACTAGCGGGGGGACTAAAGAGACCCAGTACTTC
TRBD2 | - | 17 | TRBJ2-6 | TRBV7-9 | CSSSSVGAGAGANVLTF | TGTTCCAGCAGCTCCGTTGGAGCGGGGGCTGGGGCCAACGTCCTGACTTTC
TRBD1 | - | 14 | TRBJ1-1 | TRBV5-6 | CASSSGQGVTEAFF | TGTGCCAGCAGCTCCGGACAGGGGGTGACTGAAGCTTTCTTT
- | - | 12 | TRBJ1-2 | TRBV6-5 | CASSKRTDGYTF | TGTGCCAGCAGTAAACGGACAGATGGCTACACCTTC
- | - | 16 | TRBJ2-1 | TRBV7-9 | CASSLDQGLIYNEQFF | TGTGCCAGCAGCTTAGATCAGGGGCTAATATACAATGAGCAGTTCTTC
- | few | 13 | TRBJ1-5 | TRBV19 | CASSITLTASEHF | TGTGCCAGTAGTATAACTCTGACAGCGTCGGAGCATTTT
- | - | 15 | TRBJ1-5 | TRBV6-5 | CASRGSGGNNQPQHF | TGTGCCAGCAGGGGCTCCGGGGGGAACAATCAGCCCCAGCATTTT
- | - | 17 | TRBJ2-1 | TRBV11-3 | CASSLGVDIWTYNEQFF | TGTGCCAGCAGCTTAGGAGTGGACATTTGGACCTACAATGAGCAGTTCTTC
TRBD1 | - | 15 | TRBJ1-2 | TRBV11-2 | CASSPHSGQGFGYTF | TGTGCCAGCAGCCCACACTCGGGACAGGGCTTTGGCTACACCTTC
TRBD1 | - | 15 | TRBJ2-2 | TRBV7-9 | CASSLRAGGTGELFF | TGTGCCAGCAGCTTACGAGCAGGGGGCACCGGGGAGCTGTTTTTT
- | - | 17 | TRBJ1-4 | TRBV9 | CASSVGRVEGSNEKLFF | TGTGCCAGCAGCGTAGGGCGAGTTGAGGGCTCTAATGAAAAACTGTTTTTT
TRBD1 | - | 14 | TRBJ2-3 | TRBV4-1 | CASSRTGSTDTQYF | TGCGCCAGCAGCCGGACAGGGAGCACAGATACGCAGTATTTT
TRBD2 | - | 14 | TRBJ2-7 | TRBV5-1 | CASGIGLAGPEQYF | TGCGCCAGCGGGATTGGACTAGCGGGACCCGAGCAGTACTTC
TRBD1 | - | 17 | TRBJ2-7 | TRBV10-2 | CASSLGPDRAVSYEQYF | TGCGCCAGCAGCCTCGGCCCGGACAGGGCGGTATCCTACGAGCAGTACTTC
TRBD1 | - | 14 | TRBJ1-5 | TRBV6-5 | CASSPGGGNQPQHF | TGTGCCAGCAGCCCAGGGGGAGGCAATCAGCCCCAGCATTTT
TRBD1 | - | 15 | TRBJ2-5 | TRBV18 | CASSSRQGSQETQYF | TGTGCCAGCTCATCCAGACAGGGTTCCCAAGAGACCCAGTACTTC
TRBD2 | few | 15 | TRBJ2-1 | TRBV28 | CASSFGGSLRNEQFF | TGTGCCAGCAGTTTCGGGGGGAGTTTACGGAATGAGCAGTTCTTC
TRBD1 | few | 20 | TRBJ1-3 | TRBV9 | CASSVGRQGGLGLAGNTIYF | TGTGCCAGCAGCGTAGGGCGACAGGGGGGTTTAGGACTGGCTGGAAACACCATATATTTT
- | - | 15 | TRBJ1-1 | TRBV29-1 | CSVRGPTGLGTEAFF | TGCAGCGTCCGAGGTCCCACCGGATTGGGCACTGAAGCTTTCTTT
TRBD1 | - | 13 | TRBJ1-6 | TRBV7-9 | CASRYVTGEPLHF | TGTGCCAGCAGATATGTCACAGGGGAACCCCTCCACTTT
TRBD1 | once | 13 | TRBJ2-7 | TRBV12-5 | CASGPGTGGEQYF | TGTGCTAGTGGTCCCGGGACAGGGGGCGAGCAGTACTTC
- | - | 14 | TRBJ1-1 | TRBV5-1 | CASSKDSSNTEAFF | TGCGCCAGCAGCAAGGACAGCTCTAACACTGAAGCTTTCTTT
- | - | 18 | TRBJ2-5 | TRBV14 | CASSQGVMQGLNQETQYF | TGTGCCAGCAGCCAAGGAGTGATGCAGGGTCTGAACCAAGAGACCCAGTACTTC
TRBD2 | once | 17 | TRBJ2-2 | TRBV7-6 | CASSLVAGGLNTGELFF | TGTGCCAGCAGCTTAGTAGCGGGAGGGCTAAATACCGGGGAGCTGTTTTTT
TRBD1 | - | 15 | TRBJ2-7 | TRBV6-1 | CASSEGARGPYEQYF | TGTGCCAGCAGTGAAGGCGCCAGGGGGCCCTACGAGCAGTACTTC
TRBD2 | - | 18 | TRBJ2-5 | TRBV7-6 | CASSTLRTSGGIRETQYF | TGTGCCAGCAGCACCCTTCGGACTAGCGGGGGAATTAGGGAGACCCAGTACTTC
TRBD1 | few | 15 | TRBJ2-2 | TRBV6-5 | CASMLGQGTTGELFF | TGTGCCAGCATGTTGGGACAGGGCACCACCGGGGAGCTGTTTTTT